The 15 T cell receptor beta chains given below trace back to one sample, sequenced in a study of T cell responses to AZD1222 COVID-19 vaccine. Sequenced by immunoSEQ multiplex PCR; TCRdb stores in-frame clones only, minus some. This table has about 100,000 clones, around nine tenths appearing once. The sample was peripheral blood, taken on day 0 of AZD1222 vaccination. Source of these receptors: an adult in good health.

The chain combines TRBV6-5 with TRBJ1-2; D is perhaps TRBD1 (5 bases). V was clipped by 7 bases and J by 0 bases, with 12 bases between them. This CDR3 spans 14 amino acids. Looked up from germline, CDR1 is MNHEY and CDR2 is SVGAGI. CDR3 amino acids: CASIGTGANYGYTF. For the CDR3, the DNA is TGTGCCAGCATTGGGACTGGAGCTAACTATGGCTACACCTTC.

This clone has a handful of counts. This chain connects TRBV4-1 to TRBJ1-2; the match to TRBD1 covers 8 bases. Germline CDR1 is MGHRA and CDR2 is YSYEKL. The CDR3 runs to 14 residues. With V trimmed by 3 bases and J by 4 bases, 4 bases remained unmatched. The CDR3 DNA reads as TGCGCCAGCAGCCAGGGACAGGTCTCCTATGGCTACACCTTC. This gives the protein CASSQGQVSYGYTF.

The chain couples TRBV4-1 to TRBJ2-2; TRBD2 aligns across 11 bases. J lost 1 base, V lost 2 bases, and 3 bases had no gene match. The germline gives CDR1 MGHRA, CDR2 YSYEKL. This CDR3 is 17 amino acids long. The CDR3 spells CASSQSGLAGNTGELFF. CDR3 sequence (DNA): TGCGCCAGCAGCCAATCAGGACTAGCGGGGAACACCGGGGAGCTGTTTTTT.

This chain links TRBV7-3 with TRBJ2-7, with D perhaps matching TRBD1 (5 bases). V was shortened by 5 bases and J by 3 bases, with 14 bases between the two germline ends. Germline V CDR1 and CDR2: SGHTA, FQGTGA. The CDR3 spans 14 residues. The CDR3 sequence: CASSLETGSYEQYF. CDR3 in DNA: TGTGCCAGCAGCCTAGAAACAGGTAGCTACGAGCAGTACTTC.

The J gene is TRBJ2-3, the V gene TRBV13; TRBD1 might be the D (5 bases). Germline CDR1 is PRHDT and CDR2 is FYEKMQ (reference sequence). V was pared by 5 bases and J by 2 bases, with 14 bases between. The CDR3 sequence is 15 residues long. The CDR3 reads CASSHSQGLTDTQYF. The CDR3 DNA follows: TGTGCCAGCAGCCATTCGCAGGGCCTCACAGATACGCAGTATTTT.

The count of this clone is one. The chain links TRBV4-3 to TRBJ2-7; 8 bases agree with TRBD2. J was trimmed by 0 bases and V by 2 bases; bases with no gene match: 3. The length of the CDR3 is 15 residues. Germline lookup yields CDR1 LGHNA and CDR2 YSLEER. CDR3 residues: CASSQSGSGSYEQYF. CDR3 nucleotide sequence: TGCGCCAGCAGCCAAAGCGGGAGTGGCTCCTACGAGCAGTACTTC.

The rearrangement uses TRBV28 and TRBJ1-2; 9 bases agree with TRBD1. The CDR3 is made up of 13 amino acids. After removal of 5 bases from V and 8 bases from J, the junction contained 6 bases not matched to a gene. Germline V gene sequence: CDR1 MDHEN, CDR2 SYDVKM. CDR3 region: CASSPGTGWGYTF. Written as DNA, the CDR3 is TGTGCCAGCAGTCCAGGGACAGGGTGGGGCTACACCTTC.

V gene TRBV5-1 combines with J gene TRBJ2-3; either TRBD1 or TRBD2 may fit D (6 bases each). Trimming cost V 4 bases and J 1 base, with 13 bases left between them. The CDR3 loop spans 15 amino acids. Looked up from germline, CDR1 is SGHRS and CDR2 is YFSETQ. The CDR3 loop is CASSQQGGGTDTQYF. The CDR3 DNA reads TGCGCCAGCAGCCAACAGGGAGGTGGCACAGATACGCAGTATTTT.

This chain uses TRBV2 with TRBJ1-4; possibly TRBD1 for D (6 bases). CDR3 length: 15 amino acids. Trimming removed 7 bases at V and 7 bases at J, with 19 bases between. Germline lookup yields CDR1 SNHLY and CDR2 FYNNEI. The CDR3 DNA reads TGTGCCAGCACCAGAAGAGGGGGTGGGGGTGAAAAACTGTTTTTT. Translated, it gives CASTRRGGGGEKLFF.

The genes are TRBV5-1 and TRBJ2-1; 7 bases map to TRBD2. The CDR3 has 15 residues. In germline, CDR1 is SGHRS, CDR2 YFSETQ. With V trimmed by 6 bases and J by 8 bases, 14 bases remained unmatched. The CDR3 coding sequence is TGCGCCAGCAATCGGGCCTTGGCGGGGGTCGATGAGCAGTTCTTC. It translates to CASNRALAGVDEQFF.

The rearrangement links TRBV6-5 to TRBJ1-1, with a weak D call TRBD1 (6 bases). Germline V gene sequence: CDR1 MNHEY, CDR2 SVGAGI. Trimming took off 8 bases at V and 1 base at J, with 14 bases between the two ends. The CDR3 covers 14 residues. The CDR3 region is CASSSRGANTEAFF. The CDR3 DNA is TGTGCCAGCTCCTCTCGGGGGGCGAACACTGAAGCTTTCTTT.

The genes are TRBV6-1 and TRBJ1-1; D perhaps matches TRBD1 (6 bases). Germline V CDR1 and CDR2: MNHNS, SASEGT. The CDR3 is 11 residues long. The V gene lost 7 bases and the J gene lost 8 bases, with 11 bases spanning the gap. CDR3 nucleotide sequence: TGTGCCAGCACGATCGGGACAGAAGCTTTCTTT. Translating it yields CASTIGTEAFF.

V usage is TRBV6-5 and J usage is TRBJ1-6; TRBD1 matches 7 bases. In germline, CDR1 is MNHEY, CDR2 SVGAGI. Trimming at V came to 8 bases and at J to 8 bases, leaving 6 bases not matched to a gene. The CDR3 extends over 13 amino acids. CDR3 sequence (DNA): TGTGCCAGCGGGGACAGAGATTATTCACCCCTCCACTTT. Protein: CASGDRDYSPLHF.

The rearrangement joins TRBV24-1 to TRBJ1-1; tentatively, D is TRBD1 (5 bases). Trimming removed 0 bases from V and 1 base from J, with 14 bases in between. Germline values: CDR1 KGHDR, CDR2 SFDVKD. The CDR3 covers 17 residues. The CDR3 bases are TGTGCCACCAGTGATTTGCTATCAAGGGGTGGGAACACTGAAGCTTTCTTT. It is translated as CATSDLLSRGGNTEAFF.

The gene calls are TRBV3-1 (or the pseudogene TRBV3-2) and TRBJ2-3; 9 positions agree with TRBD2. The CDR3 totals 14 residues. V was pared by 8 bases and J by 3 bases, with 6 bases of the junction left unmatched. CDR1 LGHDT and CDR2 YNNKEL come from the germline V gene (reference sequence). The CDR3 loop reads CASLPRGGTDTQYF. CDR3 sequence (DNA): TGTGCCAGCCTACCGCGGGGGGGAACAGATACGCAGTATTTT.